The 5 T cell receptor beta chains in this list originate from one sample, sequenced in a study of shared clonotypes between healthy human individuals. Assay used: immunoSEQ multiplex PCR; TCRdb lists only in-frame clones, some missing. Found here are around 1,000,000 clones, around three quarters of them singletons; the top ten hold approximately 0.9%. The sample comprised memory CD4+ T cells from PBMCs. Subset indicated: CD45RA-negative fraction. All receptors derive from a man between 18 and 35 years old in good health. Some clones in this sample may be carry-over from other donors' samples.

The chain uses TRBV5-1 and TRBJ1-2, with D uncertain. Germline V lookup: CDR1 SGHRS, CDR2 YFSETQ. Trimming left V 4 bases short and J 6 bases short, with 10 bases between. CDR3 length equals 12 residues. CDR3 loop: CASSPVGNGYTF. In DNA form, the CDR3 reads TGCGCCAGCAGCCCAGTAGGGAATGGCTACACCTTC.

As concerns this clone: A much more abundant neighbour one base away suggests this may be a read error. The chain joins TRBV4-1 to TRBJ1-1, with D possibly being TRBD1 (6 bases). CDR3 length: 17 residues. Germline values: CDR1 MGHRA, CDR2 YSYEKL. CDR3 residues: CAGSQPLADRTNTEAFF. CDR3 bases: TGCGCCGGCAGCCAACCCCTCGCTGACAGGACGAACACTGAAGCTTTCTTT.

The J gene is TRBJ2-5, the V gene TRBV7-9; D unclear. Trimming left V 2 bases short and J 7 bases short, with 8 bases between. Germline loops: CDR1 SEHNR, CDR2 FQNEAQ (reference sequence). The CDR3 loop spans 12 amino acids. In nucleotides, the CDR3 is TGTGCCAGCAGCTTATCGCTCGGGACCCAGTACTTC. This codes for CASSLSLGTQYF.

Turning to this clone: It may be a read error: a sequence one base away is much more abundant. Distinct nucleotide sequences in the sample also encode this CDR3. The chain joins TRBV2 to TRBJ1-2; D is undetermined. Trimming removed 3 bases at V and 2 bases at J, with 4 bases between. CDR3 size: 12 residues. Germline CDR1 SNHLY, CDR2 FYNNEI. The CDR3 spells CASSEGNYGYTF. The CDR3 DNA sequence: TGTGCCAGCAGTGAGGGCAACTATGGCTACACCTTC.

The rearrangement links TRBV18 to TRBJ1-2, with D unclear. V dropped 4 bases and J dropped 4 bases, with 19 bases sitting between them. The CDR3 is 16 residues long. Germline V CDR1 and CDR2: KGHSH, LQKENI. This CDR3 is CASSQDRVMTGYGYTF. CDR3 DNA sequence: TGTGCCAGCTCACAAGATCGCGTTATGACCGGCTATGGCTACACCTTC.